What follows are 13 T cell receptor beta chains derived from one specimen sequenced in a study of response to subunit inactivated influenza vaccine. TCRdb recomputed calls from the RT-PCR reads with MiXCR, one row per CDR3 protein. The data contain 610,000 or so distinct CDR3 sequences, less than 15% of them singletons. This material consisted of PBMCs from blood, taken approximately 12 days after vaccination. The origin of the receptors is a man aged 45-65 years who received an inactivated influenza vaccine.

This clonotype was detected ten times or more. The V gene is TRBV27, the J gene TRBJ2-6; no definite D call. Trimming took 0 bases from V and 1 from J, leaving 10 bases between them. Germline V lookup: CDR1 MNHEY, CDR2 SMNVEV (reference sequence). There are 17 residues in the CDR3. This chain's CDR3 is CASSLSVRVSGANVLTF. CDR3 DNA sequence: TGTGCCAGCAGTTTATCTGTCCGGGTTTCTGGGGCCAACGTCCTGACTTTC.

The chain links TRBV7-2 to TRBJ2-7, with 11 bases fitting TRBD2. CDR3 size: 14 residues. Per the germline V gene, CDR1 is SGHTA and CDR2 is FQGNSA. With V trimmed by 5 bases and J by 2 bases, 2 bases remained unmatched. The CDR3 sequence: CASSEGLAAYEQYF. The CDR3 DNA is TGTGCCAGCAGCGAGGGACTAGCGGCCTACGAGCAGTACTTC. The full variable domain, completed using reference TRBV7-2 and TRBJ2-7, is GAGVSQSPSNKVTEKGKDVELRCDPISGHTALYWYRQSLGQGLEFLIYFQGNSAPDKSGLPSDRFSAERTGGSVSTLTIQRTQQEDSAVYLCASSEGLAAYEQYFGPGTRLTVT.

The V gene is TRBV12-3 or TRBV12-4, the J gene TRBJ2-7; TRBD1 aligns across 8 bases. The CDR3 is 15 amino acids. V shed 5 bases and J 2 bases; nucleotides not matched to a gene: 8. The CDR3 DNA reads TGTGCCAGCAGTAGACACGGGACAGGTACCTACGAGCAGTACTTC. Translated, it gives CASSRHGTGTYEQYF.

This chain uses TRBV7-2 with TRBJ2-7; 7 nucleotides line up with TRBD2. CDR3 length: 14 residues. The ends lost 5 bases at V and 5 bases at J; junction bases unmatched: 9. The germline V gene has CDR1 SGHTA and CDR2 FQGNSA. This chain's CDR3 is CASSTPSGVHEQYF. The DNA of the CDR3 is TGTGCCAGCAGCACGCCCAGCGGGGTCCACGAGCAGTACTTC.

The CDR3 nucleotides are TGTGCCAGCAGCTTAGTCGTAAGGGGGCAAGAGACCCAGTACTTC. Amino acid sequence: CASSLVVRGQETQYF. The chain employs TRBV7-6 and TRBJ2-5, with D possibly matching TRBD1 (6 bases). The CDR3 has 15 residues. Trimming took 1 base from V and 2 from J, leaving 11 bases between them. Germline CDR1 SGHVS, CDR2 FNYEAQ.

This clonotype was observed a few times. The V gene is TRBV5-5, the J gene TRBJ2-1; the match to TRBD2 covers 12 bases. V lost 4 bases to trimming and J lost 5 bases; unmatched junction nucleotides: 7. This CDR3 region has 16 residues. Per germline, CDR1 SGHKS and CDR2 YYEKEE (reference sequence). CDR3 coding DNA: TGTGCCAGCAGCCCAACCGGGACTAGCGGGCACAATGAGCAGTTCTTC. It yields the protein CASSPTGTSGHNEQFF. The variable domain in full, with the rest retrieved from reference TRBV5-5 and TRBJ2-1, is DAGVTQSPTHLIKTRGQQVTLRCSPISGHKSVSWYQQVLGQGPQFIFQYYEKEERGRGNFPDRFSARQFPNYSSELNVNALLLGDSALYLCASSPTGTSGHNEQFFGPGTRLTVL.

The chain links TRBV10-3 to TRBJ2-7; TRBD2 agrees at 8 bases. Per the germline V gene, CDR1 is ENHRY and CDR2 is SYGVKD. Trimming cost V 2 bases and J 2 bases; bases outside gene matches: 5. CDR3 length: 15 amino acids. The CDR3 DNA is TGTGCCATCAGTGAGGTACTAGCGGCTCCCTACGAGCAGTACTTC. It yields the protein CAISEVLAAPYEQYF.

This rearrangement joins TRBV5-1 to TRBJ2-7; 9 nucleotides align to TRBD2. The V segment lost 2 bases and the J segment 0 bases; nucleotides outside the gene matches: 6. The CDR3 length is 16 residues. The V gene's germline CDR1 is SGHRS and CDR2 YFSETQ. CDR3 nucleotide sequence: TGCGCCAGCAGCTTCTCGCTAGCGGGGAGCTCCTACGAGCAGTACTTC. Protein: CASSFSLAGSSYEQYF.

The chain has TRBV5-1 and TRBJ2-6; D is perhaps TRBD1 (8 bases). Germline CDR1 is SGHRS and CDR2 is YFSETQ. This CDR3 is 19 amino acids long. Trimming pared 1 base from V and 1 base from J, leaving 18 bases between. The CDR3 here is CASSLLVTGGASGANVLTF. The CDR3 DNA sequence: TGCGCCAGCAGCTTGCTGGTTACAGGGGGGGCTTCTGGGGCCAACGTCCTGACTTTC.

This chain joins TRBV7-9 and TRBJ2-2, with D uncertain. CDR1 is SEHNR and CDR2 is FQNEAQ in the germline V gene (reference sequence). The CDR3 runs 16 residues. V was trimmed by 5 bases and J by 3 bases, leaving 16 bases between them. The CDR3 loop is CASSPLTGQDTGELFF. Written as DNA, the CDR3 is TGTGCCAGCAGCCCCTTAACTGGGCAGGACACCGGGGAGCTGTTTTTT.

This clonotype was observed a few times. V gene TRBV13 combines with J gene TRBJ2-5, with a tentative D call TRBD1 (5 bases). The CDR3 spans 13 residues. The germline V gene encodes CDR1 PRHDT and CDR2 FYEKMQ (reference sequence). V was cut by 5 bases and J by 7 bases, with 14 bases left in between. The CDR3 coding sequence is TGTGCCAGCAGCCCCGACAGAGATGGGACCCAGTACTTC. Translation gives CASSPDRDGTQYF.

There are a few counts of this clonotype. The V gene is TRBV29-1, the J gene TRBJ2-1, with 8 bases that match TRBD2. Per germline, CDR1 SQVTM and CDR2 ANQGSEA. The CDR3 sequence is 13 residues long. The CDR3 loop is CLAGGQTYNEQFF. The CDR3 DNA is TGCCTGGCGGGGGGACAAACCTACAATGAGCAGTTCTTC.

The rearrangement uses TRBV6-6 and TRBJ2-3; D gene unclear. This CDR3 spans 13 amino acids. The V gene's germline CDR1 is MNHNY and CDR2 SVGAGI (reference sequence). V was clipped by 5 bases and J by 7 bases, with 13 bases between them. This CDR3 reads CASSPTLQNTQYF. The CDR3 nucleotides are TGTGCCAGCAGTCCTACTCTACAGAATACGCAGTATTTT.